This TCR beta chain was found in a study of blood T cells in healthy people across ages. Regarding the study as a whole: Compared with aged donors, long-lived donors showed fewer expanded clones, suggesting selection. A strong correlation between TCR beta diversity and naive T cell percentage was seen.

It was approximately 9 milliliters of peripheral blood that were drawn from each donor. It was with a sample-barcoded 5' primer and a J-beta primer mix that a second PCR of roughly 6 to 12 cycles was run. The template-switch adaptor was a 5' adaptor with 12 random nucleotides. It tagged each cDNA molecule. MiXCR, run by TCRdb on the 5' RACE reads, gives a single entry per CDR3 protein. The table records 850,000 to 950,000 distinct CDR3 sequences, around 28% of them present only once. This clonotype appeared many times. The antigen is undetermined. The CDR3 has 14 residues. CDR1 is DFQATT, CDR2 SNEGSKA, per germline (reference sequence). The V gene lost 2 bases and the J gene lost 1 base, with 12 bases spanning the gap.

This TCR was recovered from an elderly woman in good health. The material sequenced was blood. This chain joins TRBV20-1 and TRBJ2-7; a possible D gene is TRBD1 (5 bases). In DNA form, the CDR3 reads TGCAGTGCTAGACCCCAGGGTGGGTCCTACGAGCAGTACTTC. Amino acid sequence: CSARPQGGSYEQYF.